A single sample is the source of the 30 T cell receptor beta chains below, sequenced in a study of blood T cell repertoires in COVID-19. The repertoire was sequenced with immunoSEQ multiplex PCR; TCRdb's copy has only in-frame clones and lacks some. The sample holds some 100,000 clones, around 90% seen once. Sequencing used peripheral blood. Source of these receptors: a human donor in a cohort sampled during active COVID-19.

This chain uses TRBV28 with TRBJ2-5; TRBD1 agrees at 8 bases. The CDR3 is 14 residues long. V shed 6 bases and J 5 bases; nucleotides not matched to a gene: 8. The V gene's germline CDR1 is MDHEN and CDR2 SYDVKM. Here the CDR3 reads CASRDRAGYETQYF. For the CDR3, the DNA is TGTGCCAGCAGGGACAGGGCGGGTTACGAGACCCAGTACTTC.

The CDR3 nucleotides are TGTGCCAGTAGCAACCGGGACAGGGGTGGCTACACCTTC. Amino acids: CASSNRDRGGYTF. The gene calls are TRBV19 and TRBJ1-2; 10 bases align to TRBD1. Germline CDR1 LNHDA, CDR2 SQIVND (reference sequence). The junction had 5 bases not matched to a gene; V was cut back by 6 bases and J by 7 bases. The CDR3 sequence is 13 residues long.

The V call is TRBV7-2, the J call TRBJ2-1; D not certain. There are 15 residues in the CDR3. The V end was cut by 5 bases, the J end by 2 bases, with 13 bases between. Germline assignment: CDR1 SGHTA and CDR2 FQGNSA. The CDR3, as DNA: TGTGCCAGCAGCCCTGACATTGTCCCCTACAATGAGCAGTTCTTC. As protein: CASSPDIVPYNEQFF.

The chain carries TRBV5-1 and TRBJ2-1; no firm D call. V was clipped by 5 bases and J by 8 bases, with 17 bases between them. Germline CDR1 reads SGHRS; CDR2 reads YFSETQ. This CDR3 is 14 amino acids long. The CDR3 sequence: CASRRQVNTDEQFF. CDR3 sequence (DNA): TGCGCCAGCAGGAGACAAGTAAATACCGATGAGCAGTTCTTC.

The rearrangement joins TRBV5-1 to TRBJ1-1, with D perhaps matching TRBD1 (5 bases). This CDR3 contains 19 residues. CDR1 and CDR2 from the germline V gene are SGHRS and YFSETQ. Trimming took 2 bases from V and 0 from J, leaving 23 bases between them. The CDR3 is CASSLAGLQRPGVNTEAFF. DNA for the CDR3: TGCGCCAGCAGCTTAGCGGGACTCCAGAGGCCTGGGGTGAACACTGAAGCTTTCTTT.

This clone was observed a single time. This sequence joins TRBV3-1 (or the pseudogene TRBV3-2) and TRBJ2-7; TRBD2 aligns across 8 bases. V lost 2 bases to trimming and J lost 2 bases; unmatched junction nucleotides: 5. Germline V lookup: CDR1 LGHDT, CDR2 YNNKEL (reference sequence). The CDR3 loop spans 15 amino acids. CDR3 coding DNA: TGTGCCAGCAGCCAAAACACACTAGCGGCCTACGAGCAGTACTTC. This gives the protein CASSQNTLAAYEQYF.

The chain employs TRBV4-1 and TRBJ2-1; a weak D match, TRBD1 (5 bases). Trimming stripped 5 bases from V and 12 bases from J, with 26 bases between. This CDR3 is 16 amino acids long. Germline-derived CDR1 and CDR2 are MGHRA and YSYEKL. The CDR3 nucleotides read TGCGCCAGCAGCTTCCGGTTGGGGCTTGTCGCCTCTCGGCAGTTCTTC. Translated, it gives CASSFRLGLVASRQFF.

The chain has TRBV5-4 and TRBJ2-3; TRBD1 might be the D (6 bases). Germline V gene lookup returns CDR1 SGHNT and CDR2 YYREEE (reference sequence). The CDR3 is 15 residues long. V gave up 3 bases and J gave up 1 base, with 12 bases separating them. The CDR3 sequence is CASSSRGRGTDTQYF. CDR3 DNA: TGTGCCAGCAGCTCCAGGGGTAGGGGCACAGATACGCAGTATTTT.

The rearrangement uses TRBV9 and TRBJ2-4, with D possibly matching TRBD2 (6 bases). The CDR3 runs 15 residues. Germline assignment: CDR1 SGDLS and CDR2 YYNGEE. The V end lost 2 bases, the J end lost 6 bases, and 15 bases lay between the germline ends. The DNA of the CDR3 is TGTGCCAGCAGCGTCCAGGGACTTGGAGGAAACATTCAGTACTTC. This codes for CASSVQGLGGNIQYF.

J is TRBJ1-2 and V is TRBV27; a possible D gene is TRBD1 (6 bases). The V end was cut by 5 bases, the J end by 0 bases, with 13 bases between. Germline values: CDR1 MNHEY, CDR2 SMNVEV (reference sequence). This CDR3 has 15 amino acids. The CDR3 region has the DNA TGTGCCAGCAGTGAACAGGGTGGAGCTAACTATGGCTACACCTTC. Its translation: CASSEQGGANYGYTF.

The rearrangement links TRBV24-1 to TRBJ2-7; 7 nucleotides align to TRBD1. CDR3 length: 15 amino acids. Germline CDR1 KGHDR, CDR2 SFDVKD. V shed 4 bases and J 4 bases; nucleotides not matched to a gene: 9. The CDR3 region is CATSDPTGIGYEQYF. CDR3 nucleotide sequence: TGTGCCACCAGTGACCCGACAGGGATCGGATACGAGCAGTACTTC.

V and J are TRBV2 and TRBJ2-2; D is possibly TRBD2 (5 bases). CDR3 size: 13 residues. V lost 7 bases, J lost 6 bases, and 12 bases lay in between. CDR1 and CDR2 (germline): SNHLY, FYNNEI. The CDR3 loop reads CASTFPAAGELFF. The CDR3 coding sequence is TGTGCCAGCACCTTCCCAGCGGCCGGGGAGCTGTTTTTT.

Here the CDR3 reads CASSPLGQGGTYEQYF. CDR3 in DNA: TGTGCCAGCAGTCCCCTTGGACAGGGAGGGACCTACGAGCAGTACTTC. The rearrangement joins TRBV6-6 to TRBJ2-7, with D tentatively TRBD1 (8 bases). Between the trimmed V and J ends, which lost 5 bases and 2 bases, there was a span of 19 bases. Germline V gives CDR1 MNHNY, CDR2 SVGAGI (reference sequence). The CDR3 runs 16 residues.

The chain links TRBV18 to TRBJ2-7, with D unresolved. CDR3 length equals 12 residues. CDR1 KGHSH and CDR2 LQKENI come from the germline V gene. V shed 3 bases and J shed 7 bases, with 10 bases lying between them. CDR3 sequence reads: CASSPTTSEQYF. The DNA of the CDR3 is TGTGCCAGCTCACCGACAACTTCAGAGCAGTACTTC.

This clone was seen once. The chain uses TRBV25-1 and TRBJ2-1; D possibly corresponds to TRBD1 (5 bases). Germline-derived CDR1 and CDR2 are MGHDK and SYGVNS. The CDR3 totals 15 residues. Trimming removed 3 bases at V and 2 bases at J, with 11 bases between. The CDR3 region is CASSDRVGPYNEQFF. The CDR3 nucleotides read TGTGCCAGCAGTGACAGGGTAGGCCCCTACAATGAGCAGTTCTTC.

The rearrangement joins TRBV2 to TRBJ2-7, with 8 bases identical to TRBD2. With 6 bases clipped from V and 0 bases from J, the junction kept 7 bases outside the gene matches. CDR1 is SNHLY and CDR2 is FYNNEI in the germline V gene. The CDR3 covers 15 residues. The CDR3 DNA is TGTGCCAGCAGGGTCGGGACTAGTCCCTCCTACGAGCAGTACTTC. Amino acid sequence: CASRVGTSPSYEQYF.

V and J are TRBV18 and TRBJ2-7; 9 positions agree with TRBD1. Unmatched junction bases numbered 4, after V lost 1 base and J lost 6 bases. From germline, CDR1 is KGHSH and CDR2 LQKENI. This CDR3 comprises 14 residues. CDR3 nucleotides: TGTGCCAGCTCACCACGGGACAGGGCTGGCGAGCAGTACTTC. It encodes CASSPRDRAGEQYF.

The genes are TRBV9 and TRBJ1-4; D possibly corresponds to TRBD1 (5 bases). V was clipped by 0 bases and J by 8 bases, with 14 bases between them. The V gene's germline CDR1 is SGDLS and CDR2 YYNGEE. The CDR3 covers 15 residues. CDR3 nucleotide sequence: TGTGCCAGCAGCGTAGGAGTAGGGGAGGCGGAAAAACTGTTTTTT. It specifies CASSVGVGEAEKLFF.

V gene TRBV10-3 combines with J gene TRBJ2-7, with D maybe TRBD1 (6 bases). The CDR3 consists of 13 residues. Trimming stripped 4 bases from V and 7 bases from J, with 14 bases between. Germline assignment: CDR1 ENHRY and CDR2 SYGVKD. In nucleotides, the CDR3 is TGTGCCATCAGTGGGACAGCCGAGGGTGAGCAGTACTTC. Encoded protein: CAISGTAEGEQYF.

J is TRBJ1-1 and V is TRBV5-1; tentative D call: TRBD1 (6 bases). The CDR3 sequence is 13 residues long. The germline gives CDR1 SGHRS, CDR2 YFSETQ. Trimming took 3 bases from V and 7 from J, leaving 13 bases between them. The DNA for the CDR3 is TGCGCCAGCAGCTACGGACAGTCCGGTGAAGCTTTCTTT. It yields the protein CASSYGQSGEAFF.

The chain uses TRBV5-1 and TRBJ1-4; 7 positions match TRBD1. This CDR3 has 16 amino acids. Germline CDR1 is SGHRS and CDR2 is YFSETQ. The V and J ends lost 5 bases and 5 bases, in that order; junction bases with no gene match: 12. The CDR3 region is CASSGQEALGNEKLFF. The CDR3 bases are TGCGCCAGCAGTGGACAGGAGGCGTTGGGAAATGAAAAACTGTTTTTT.

This chain links TRBV1 with TRBJ2-2; TRBD2, the D gene given by the table, was not confirmed from the DNA. TRBV1 is given as a pseudogene. The CDR3 runs to 14 residues. CDR3 region: CTSSPPRDTGELFF. CDR3 sequence (DNA): TGCACCAGCAGCCCCCCCCGTGACACCGGGGAGCTGTTTTTT.

V and J are TRBV5-4 and TRBJ1-5; D is possibly TRBD1 (5 bases). There are 15 residues in the CDR3. V lost 4 bases, J lost 6 bases, and 17 bases lay in between. CDR1 is SGHNT, CDR2 YYREEE, per germline (reference sequence). The CDR3 protein is CASSPRRGGTQPQHF. In nucleotides, the CDR3 is TGTGCCAGCAGCCCTCGGAGGGGCGGGACTCAGCCCCAGCATTTT.

The rearrangement joins TRBV10-3 to TRBJ2-5; D remains unclear. This CDR3 spans 15 amino acids. V lost 3 bases and J 5 bases, leaving 16 bases between the germline ends. Germline values: CDR1 ENHRY, CDR2 SYGVKD. In DNA form, the CDR3 reads TGTGCCATCAGTGATGAGTGGCCCGAGGCGGAGACCCAGTACTTC. Its translation is CAISDEWPEAETQYF.

With respect to this clone: At one end the junction does not follow the germline gene, possibly because of a read error. The rearrangement uses TRBV6-5 and TRBJ2-7, with a tentative D call TRBD2 (6 bases). CDR1 and CDR2 from the germline V gene are MNHEY and SVGAGI. The CDR3 sequence is 13 residues long. The CDR3 region has the DNA TGTGCCAGCAGGGGTAGCGGCCCCTACGTGCAGTACTTC. Encoded protein: CASRGSGPYVQYF.

The V call is TRBV10-1, the J call TRBJ1-4, with 7 bases identical to TRBD1. Germline trimming cut 8 bases from V and 10 bases from J; bases unmatched to any gene: 19. The CDR3 extends over 16 amino acids. From germline, CDR1 is WNHNN and CDR2 SYGVQD (reference sequence). CDR3 nucleotide sequence: TGCGCCAGCCAAGAAAAGAGGGGGCGCGAAGGAGGAAAACTGTTTTTT. This encodes CASQEKRGREGGKLFF.

The V call is TRBV28, the J call TRBJ1-5; the match to TRBD1 covers 7 bases. The CDR3 extends over 18 amino acids. Germline CDR1 reads MDHEN; CDR2 reads SYDVKM. V dropped 6 bases and J dropped 9; count of bases not matched to a gene: 23. The CDR3 sequence is CASRQSGTANGGTGPQHF. DNA of the CDR3: TGTGCCAGCAGACAATCCGGGACAGCAAACGGGGGAACGGGGCCCCAGCATTTT.

The chain joins TRBV9 to TRBJ2-3; 9 bases agree with TRBD2. The CDR3 runs 16 residues. The trim removed 0 bases at V and 6 bases at J, leaving 8 bases unmatched. Germline assignment: CDR1 SGDLS and CDR2 YYNGEE. The CDR3 spells CASSVGTSGYVDTQYF. CDR3 bases: TGTGCCAGCAGCGTAGGCACTAGCGGGTATGTGGATACGCAGTATTTT.

The J gene is TRBJ1-2, the V gene TRBV4-3; TRBD1 is a possible D gene (6 bases). This CDR3 is 17 amino acids long. The germline CDR1 and CDR2 sequences are LGHNA and YSLEER. V gave up 2 bases and J gave up 4 bases, with 20 bases separating them. The CDR3 loop is CASSQNRVGEGGYGYTF. The CDR3 DNA reads TGCGCCAGCAGCCAAAATCGGGTAGGGGAAGGGGGCTATGGCTACACCTTC.

The genes are TRBV27 and TRBJ2-5; 8 bases map to TRBD2. This CDR3 contains 13 residues. CDR1 MNHEY and CDR2 SMNVEV come from the germline V gene (reference sequence). Trimming took 10 bases from V and 4 from J; bases not matched to a gene: 8. CDR3 nucleotide sequence: TGTGCCATCCCACGGGGGGGCGGAGAGACCCAGTACTTC. Its protein is CAIPRGGGETQYF.